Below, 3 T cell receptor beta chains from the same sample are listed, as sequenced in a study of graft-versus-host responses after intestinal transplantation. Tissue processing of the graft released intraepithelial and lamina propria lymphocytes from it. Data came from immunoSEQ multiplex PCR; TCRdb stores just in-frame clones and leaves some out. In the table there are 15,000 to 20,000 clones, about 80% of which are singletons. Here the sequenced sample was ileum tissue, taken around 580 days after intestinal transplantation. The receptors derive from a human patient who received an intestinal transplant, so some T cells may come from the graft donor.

The CDR3: CASSILAGTGRDEQFF. For the CDR3, the DNA is TGTGCCAGTAGTATTCTAGCAGGGACAGGGCGGGATGAGCAGTTCTTC. The J gene is TRBJ2-1, the V gene TRBV19; 9 bases agree with TRBD1. CDR3 length: 16 amino acids. V gave up 3 bases and J gave up 8 bases; unmatched junction bases: 11. Germline CDR1 LNHDA, CDR2 SQIVND (reference sequence).

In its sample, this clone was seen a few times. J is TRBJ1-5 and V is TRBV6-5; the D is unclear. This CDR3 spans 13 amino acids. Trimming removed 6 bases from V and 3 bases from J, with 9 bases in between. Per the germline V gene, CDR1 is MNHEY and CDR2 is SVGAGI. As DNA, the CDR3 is TGTGCCAGCAGCTATCAGCTCAATCAGCCCCAGCATTTT. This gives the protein CASSYQLNQPQHF.

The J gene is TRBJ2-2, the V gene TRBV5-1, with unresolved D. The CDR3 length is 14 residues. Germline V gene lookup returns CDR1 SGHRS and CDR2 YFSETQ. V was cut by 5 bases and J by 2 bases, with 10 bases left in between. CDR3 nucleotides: TGCGCCAGCAGGGCGACAACCAACACCGGGGAGCTGTTTTTT. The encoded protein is CASRATTNTGELFF.